This T cell receptor beta chain is from a study of OX40 agonist ivuxolimab in advanced cancers. Study observations and caveats: Certain nonresponders additionally had low normalized T-cell clonal expansion.

This clone has just a few counts. Antigen specificity is unknown. Sequenced by immunoSEQ multiplex PCR; TCRdb stores in-frame clones only, minus some. Of several thousand clones in the sample, around 75% were seen once. The source material was CD4+ or CD8+ T cells sorted from blood, sampled in a trial of the OX40 agonist ivuxolimab. This sequence was found in an adult with an advanced solid tumor such as melanoma, head and neck, liver or kidney cancer.

In nucleotides, the CDR3 is TGTGCCAGCAGCTTGCCCGGGACCCCCGTGGTGGATGGCTACACCTTC. Its protein is CASSLPGTPVVDGYTF. The gene calls are TRBV2 and TRBJ1-2, with a tentative D call TRBD1 (5 bases). CDR1 and CDR2 from the germline V gene are SNHLY and FYNNEI. V lost 6 bases and J lost 6, with 23 bases in between. This CDR3 region has 16 residues.